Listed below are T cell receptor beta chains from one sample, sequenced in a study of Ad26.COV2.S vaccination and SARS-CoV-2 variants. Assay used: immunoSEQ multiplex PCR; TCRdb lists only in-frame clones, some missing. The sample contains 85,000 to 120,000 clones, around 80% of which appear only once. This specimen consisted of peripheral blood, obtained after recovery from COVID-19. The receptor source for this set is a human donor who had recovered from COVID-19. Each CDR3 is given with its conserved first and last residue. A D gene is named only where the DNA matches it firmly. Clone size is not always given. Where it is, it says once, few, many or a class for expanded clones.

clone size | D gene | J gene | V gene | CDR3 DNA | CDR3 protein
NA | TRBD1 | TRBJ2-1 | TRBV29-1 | TGCAGCCCCGGGACAGCTCACAATGAGCAGTTCTTC | CSPGTAHNEQFF
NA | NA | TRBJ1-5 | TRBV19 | TGTGCCAGTAAGGAACTCAGGGAGAATCAGCCCCAGCATTTT | CASKELRENQPQHF
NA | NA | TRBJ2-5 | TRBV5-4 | TGTGCCAGCAGCGAAAAAACAGGGAAAGAGACCCAGTACTTC | CASSEKTGKETQYF
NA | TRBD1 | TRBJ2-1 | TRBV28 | TGTGCCAGCAGTGTCACCGGGACAGAGTCCTACAATGAGCAGTTCTTC | CASSVTGTESYNEQFF
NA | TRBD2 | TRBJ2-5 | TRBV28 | TGTGCCAGCAGTCCAACGGGGGCTAGCGGGGTGGGAGAGACCCAGTACTTC | CASSPTGASGVGETQYF
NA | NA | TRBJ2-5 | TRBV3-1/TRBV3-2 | TGTGCCAGCAGCCCATCACTAACGGGACACACGTATCGCCAAGAGACCCAGTACTTC | CASSPSLTGHTYRQETQYF
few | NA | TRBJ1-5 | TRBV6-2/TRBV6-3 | TGTGCCAGCAGTACGGGGGTTTCCCAGCATTTT | CASSTGVSQHF
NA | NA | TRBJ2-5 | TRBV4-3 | TGCGCCAGCAGCCAAGGGGTTTTCAGCTCACAAGAGACCCAGTACTTC | CASSQGVFSSQETQYF
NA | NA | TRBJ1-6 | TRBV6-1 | TGTGCCAGCACCACTGGACGGGAAAATTCACCCCTCCACTTT | CASTTGRENSPLHF
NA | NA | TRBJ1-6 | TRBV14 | TGTGCCAGCAGCCAACTGGGGGGATCACCCCTCCACTTT | CASSQLGGSPLHF
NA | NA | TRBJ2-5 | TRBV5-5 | TGTGCCAGCAGCTTCGGAAGATCGCGGATGGCGGAGACCCAGTACTTC | CASSFGRSRMAETQYF
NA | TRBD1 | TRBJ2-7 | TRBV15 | TGTGCCACCAGCCAACGGACAGGGAAGGACGAGCAGTACTTC | CATSQRTGKDEQYF
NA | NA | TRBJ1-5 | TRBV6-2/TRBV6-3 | TGTGCCAGCAGTACCCCGATTGAAGGTCAGCCCCAGCATTTT | CASSTPIEGQPQHF
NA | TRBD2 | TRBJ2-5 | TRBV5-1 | TGCGCCAGCAGCGTGACTAGCGGGTCCCAAGAGACCCAGTACTTC | CASSVTSGSQETQYF
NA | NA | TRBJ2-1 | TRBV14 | TGTGCCAGCAGCCAAGATTCAGGGTCCTACAATGAGCAGTTCTTC | CASSQDSGSYNEQFF
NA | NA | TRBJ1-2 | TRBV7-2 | TGTGCCAGCAGCTTAATATGGGAGGAACACTATGGCTACACCTTC | CASSLIWEEHYGYTF
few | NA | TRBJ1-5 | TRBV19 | TGTGCCAGTAGTCCTCGGGGAGGCCAGCCCCAGCATTTT | CASSPRGGQPQHF
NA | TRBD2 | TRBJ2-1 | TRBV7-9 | TGTGCCAGCAGCTTACTAGCGGGGGGTAATGAGCAGTTCTTC | CASSLLAGGNEQFF
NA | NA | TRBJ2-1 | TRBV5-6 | TGTGCCAGCATACACAGGATTGTGAATGAGCAGTTCTTC | CASIHRIVNEQFF
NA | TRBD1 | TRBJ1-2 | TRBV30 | TGTGCCTGGAGTGTACTCCGGACAGGGGTTAACTATGGCTACACCTTC | CAWSVLRTGVNYGYTF
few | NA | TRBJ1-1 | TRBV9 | TGTGCCAGCAGCGGAGAACAGGAGAACACTGAAGCTTTCTTT | CASSGEQENTEAFF
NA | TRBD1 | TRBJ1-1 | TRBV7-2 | TGTGCCAGCAGCTTAGGATTATTCCCGGGACAGCTGATCACTGAAGCTTTCTTT | CASSLGLFPGQLITEAFF
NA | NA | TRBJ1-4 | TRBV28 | TGTGCCAGCAAGGAGATGGCTTTTCAAGAAAAACTGTTTTTT | CASKEMAFQEKLFF
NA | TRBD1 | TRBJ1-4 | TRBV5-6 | TGTGCCAGCAGCTTGCAGGGGGTAGAAGAAAAACTGTTTTTT | CASSLQGVEEKLFF
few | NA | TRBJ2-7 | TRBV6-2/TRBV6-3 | TGTGCCAGCAGTTCGTTCTTAGGGGCCACCTACGAGCAGTACTTC | CASSSFLGATYEQYF
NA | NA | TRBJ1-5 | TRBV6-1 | TGTGCCAGCAGTGACCCCAGGGAGGTCAATCAGCCCCAGCATTTT | CASSDPREVNQPQHF
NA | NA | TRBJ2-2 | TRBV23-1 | TGCGCCTTGACAACGAACACCGGGGAGCTGTTTTTT | CALTTNTGELFF
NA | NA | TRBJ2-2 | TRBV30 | TGTGCCCACAAGGGGGGGGCGACCACCGGGGAGCTGTTTTTT | CAHKGGATTGELFF
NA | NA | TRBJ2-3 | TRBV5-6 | TGTGCCAGCAGCTTGGGTGCGGTCTTTACTAGCACAGATACGCAGTATTTT | CASSLGAVFTSTDTQYF